This TCR beta chain was found in a study of cytomegalovirus exposure and HLA in healthy donors. The PCR had 60 Vbeta and 13 Jbeta primers. Data came from immunoSEQ multiplex PCR; TCRdb stores just in-frame clones and leaves some out. Here the sample spans some 180,000 clones, about 77% being singletons. This clonotype was obtained from a female donor in good health and CMV-seronegative. Sequencing used PBMCs.

The CDR3 coding sequence is TGTGCCAGCACTAGACAGGGCGCGAACACCGGGGAGCTGTTTTTT. It yields the protein CASTRQGANTGELFF. The gene calls are TRBV6-1 and TRBJ2-2; 7 bases map to TRBD1. V lost 7 bases, J lost 0 bases, and 5 bases stayed unmatched. This CDR3 comprises 15 residues. CDR1 and CDR2 (germline): MNHNS, SASEGT.